Below, one TCR beta chain is given with its context. The antigen is undetermined. Individually, cDNA molecules had unique molecular identifiers attached to them. Via MiXCR, TCRdb re-called the 5' RACE reads, giving one row per CDR3 protein. The table records some 98,000 distinct CDR3 sequences, 9.5% to 12% of them present only once. This sample is part of a study of early T cells in non-severe SARS-CoV-2 infection. Study information: Sequencing of unsorted whole blood was done on bulk RNA, leaving chains unpaired.

Study conclusions and caveats: Matching results from VDJdb favored anti-spike CD8 responses, leaving private and CD4 specificities undetected.

The clonotype originates from an adult who was a healthcare worker with PCR-confirmed SARS-CoV-2 infection or an uninfected control (not recorded which). Sequenced: whole blood.

For the CDR3, the DNA is TGTGCCAGCAGTCAAGTAGGACAGGCGATGGTCCTCCACTTT. Translated, it gives CASSQVGQAMVLHF. V and J are TRBV6-5 and TRBJ1-6; 7 bases match TRBD1. Germline-derived CDR1 and CDR2 are MNHEY and SVGAGI. The CDR3 has 14 amino acids. The trim removed 5 bases at V and 15 bases at J, leaving 13 bases unmatched.